A single sample gave rise to the 10 T cell receptor beta chains below, sequenced in a study of OX40 agonist ivuxolimab in advanced cancers. Data came from immunoSEQ multiplex PCR; TCRdb stores just in-frame clones and leaves some out. The data show roughly 66,000 clones, with 80% to 85% seen just once and roughly 6.3% held by the top ten. The input for sequencing was CD4+ or CD8+ T cells sorted from blood, taken in a trial of the OX40 agonist ivuxolimab. Source of these receptors: an adult with an advanced solid tumor such as melanoma, head and neck, liver or kidney cancer.

The chain carries TRBV5-1 and TRBJ2-5, with 10 bases that match TRBD1. Germline V gives CDR1 SGHRS, CDR2 YFSETQ. V gave up 3 bases and J gave up 5 bases; unmatched junction bases: 1. The CDR3 extends over 13 amino acids. In DNA, the CDR3 is TGCGCCAGCAGCTCGGGACAGGGGGAGACCCAGTACTTC. As protein: CASSSGQGETQYF.

This sequence joins TRBV5-1 and TRBJ2-7, with 9 bases that match TRBD1. The CDR3 sequence is 15 residues long. Germline CDR1 SGHRS, CDR2 YFSETQ. With V trimmed by 0 bases and J by 3 bases, 4 bases remained unmatched. The CDR3 DNA reads TGCGCCAGCAGCTTGGATGGGACAGGGAACTACGAGCAGTACGTC. Amino acid sequence: CASSLDGTGNYEQYV.

The chain carries TRBV25-1 and TRBJ1-5, with TRBD1 matching 8 bases. J was trimmed by 2 bases and V by 4 bases; bases with no gene match: 7. The germline CDR1 and CDR2 sequences are MGHDK and SYGVNS. The CDR3 consists of 16 residues. The CDR3 DNA is TGTGCCAGCAGTGGGCAGGGGGCATGGGGCAATCAGCCCCAGCATTTT. It translates to CASSGQGAWGNQPQHF.

The gene calls are TRBV18 and TRBJ2-5; no reliable D call. Trimming pared 4 bases from V and 5 bases from J, leaving 20 bases between. The CDR3 is 16 amino acids. The germline gives CDR1 KGHSH, CDR2 LQKENI. CDR3 DNA sequence: TGTGCCAGCTCACTGAGACCACCTTCACAAGGGGAGACCCAGTACTTC. It codes for CASSLRPPSQGETQYF.

The genes are TRBV10-3 and TRBJ1-2; D may be TRBD1 (6 bases). V was trimmed by 2 bases and J by 8 bases, leaving 9 bases between them. CDR1 and CDR2 (germline): ENHRY, SYGVKD. The CDR3 has 12 residues. The CDR3 loop is CAISEQGQGYTF. The CDR3 bases are TGTGCCATCAGTGAGCAGGGGCAAGGCTACACCTTC.

The genes are TRBV1 and TRBJ2-3; TRBD2, the table's D call, lacks a check against the DNA. TRBV1 has pseudogene status. CDR3 length equals 17 residues. The CDR3 DNA reads TGCACCAGCAGCCAAGTAGCGGGGGGAAAAAGCACAGATACGCAGTATTTT. Residues: CTSSQVAGGKSTDTQYF.

This chain connects TRBV5-8 to TRBJ2-7; 11 bases map to TRBD2. The CDR3 covers 15 residues. V trimming: 5 bases; J trimming: 1 base; junction bases outside the gene matches: 5. Germline V gene lookup returns CDR1 SGHTS and CDR2 YDEGEE. CDR3 region: CASRSGLAVSYEQYF. The CDR3 nucleotides are TGTGCCAGCAGATCGGGACTAGCGGTTTCCTACGAGCAGTACTTC.

The chain joins TRBV5-1 to TRBJ1-2; 8 bases map to TRBD1. Germline CDR1 is SGHRS and CDR2 is YFSETQ. Trimming took 6 bases from V and 9 from J; bases not matched to a gene: 7. The CDR3 covers 12 residues. The CDR3 DNA follows: TGCGCCAGCACCCTGGACAGGGTGAGCTACACCTTC. Translation gives CASTLDRVSYTF.

V and J are TRBV25-1 and TRBJ2-1, with D unclear. The CDR3 covers 11 residues. Germline V CDR1 and CDR2: MGHDK, SYGVNS. With 0 bases removed from V and 9 bases from J, the gap between germline ends came to 3 bases. As DNA, the CDR3 is TGTGCCAGCAGTGAATATGGTGAGCAGTTCTTC. It is translated as CASSEYGEQFF.

This chain joins TRBV5-1 and TRBJ2-2; perhaps D is TRBD1 or TRBD2 (6 bases each). V was pared by 6 bases and J by 1 base, with 16 bases between. The germline V gene encodes CDR1 SGHRS and CDR2 YFSETQ. The CDR3 extends over 16 amino acids. CDR3 loop: CASIEGGRGNTGELFF. The CDR3 region has the DNA TGCGCCAGCATCGAGGGGGGACGCGGGAACACCGGGGAGCTGTTTTTT.